This TCR beta chain was retrieved from a study of T-cell reconstitution after alpha-beta-depleted transplantation in children (dated by TCRdb to about 2016). Regarding the study in general: T-cell immune reconstitution after TCRalphabeta/CD19-depleted allogeneic hematopoietic cell transplantation in children was quantitatively tracked in the study by means of TCR repertoire profiling.

The protocol used for the library was PCR. Data came from an Illumina HiSeq 2500. To normalize quantification of the TCRbeta repertoire, the TCR libraries were built with molecular barcoding that relied on unique molecular identifiers. TCRdb applied fastp at Q25 and MiXCR to the public reads, then kept only in-frame beta chains. Each entry is one CDR3 protein sequence, shown with its most common DNA and genes. The sample contains 490,000 or so distinct CDR3 sequences, approximately 13% of them found a single time. The leading ten clones occupy approximately 5.4% of the sample. CDR1 LGHNA and CDR2 YSLEER were looked up in the germline V gene. Germline trimming amounts to 2 bases on V and 5 bases on J, with 6 as the count of junction bases outside the gene matches. The CDR3 holds 15 amino acids from the cysteine to the phenylalanine. The CDR3 DNA has 45 bases and is translated from base 1. This clonotype occurred many times. Its antigen is unknown. No base qualities exist here, and no much larger clone lies one base off it.

The TCR sequence derives from a human donor who donated a stem cell graft to a child with combined immunodeficiency. Here the sequenced sample was PBMCs from the stem cell graft donor, taken from the stem cell graft. Here the chain combines TRBV4-3 and TRBJ2-5, with TRBD2 identical over 9 junction bases. CDR3 region: CASSQNSGSGETQYF. The DNA sequence reads TGCGCCAGCAGCCAAAATAGCGGGAGCGGGGAGACCCAGTACTTC.